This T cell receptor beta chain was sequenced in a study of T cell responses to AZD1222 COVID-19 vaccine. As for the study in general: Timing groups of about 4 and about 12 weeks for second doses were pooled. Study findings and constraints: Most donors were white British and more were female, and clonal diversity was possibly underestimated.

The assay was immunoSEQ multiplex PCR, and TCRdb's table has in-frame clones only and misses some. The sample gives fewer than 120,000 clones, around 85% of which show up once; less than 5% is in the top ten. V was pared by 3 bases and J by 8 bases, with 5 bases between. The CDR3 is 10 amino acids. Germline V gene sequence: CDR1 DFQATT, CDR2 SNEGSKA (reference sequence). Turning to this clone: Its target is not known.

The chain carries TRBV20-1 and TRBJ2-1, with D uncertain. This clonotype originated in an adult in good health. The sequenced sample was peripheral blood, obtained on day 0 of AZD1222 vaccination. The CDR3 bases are TGCAGTGCTAGTCTGGATGAGCAGTTCTTC. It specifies CSASLDEQFF.